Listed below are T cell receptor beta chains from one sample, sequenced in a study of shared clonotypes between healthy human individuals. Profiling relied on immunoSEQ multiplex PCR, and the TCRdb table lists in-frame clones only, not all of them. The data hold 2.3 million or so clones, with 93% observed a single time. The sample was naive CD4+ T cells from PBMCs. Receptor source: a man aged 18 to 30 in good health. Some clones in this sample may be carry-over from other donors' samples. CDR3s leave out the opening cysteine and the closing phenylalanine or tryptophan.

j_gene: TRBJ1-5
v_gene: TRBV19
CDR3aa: ASRYEALSPQH

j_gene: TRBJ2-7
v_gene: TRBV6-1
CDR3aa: ASSEWGQGAYEQY

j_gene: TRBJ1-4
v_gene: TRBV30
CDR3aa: AWSEGLEGEKLF

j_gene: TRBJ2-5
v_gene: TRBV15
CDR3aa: ATSMFGRALEGTQY

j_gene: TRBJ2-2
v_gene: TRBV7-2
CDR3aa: ATRALLNTGELF

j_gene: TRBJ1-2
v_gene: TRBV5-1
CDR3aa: ASTPGQSYTNYGYT

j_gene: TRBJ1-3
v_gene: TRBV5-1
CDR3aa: ASSDGGSSGNTIY

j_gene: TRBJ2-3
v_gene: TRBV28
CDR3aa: ASSLSTGQGPTADTQY

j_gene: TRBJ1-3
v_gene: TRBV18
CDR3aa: ASSPRQEYSGNTIY

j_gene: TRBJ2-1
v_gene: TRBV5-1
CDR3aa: ASSLFGQGANEQF